This T cell receptor (beta chain) is drawn from a study of PD-1 blockade in classical Hodgkin lymphoma. This CDR3 contains 17 residues. V shed 4 bases and J 1 base; nucleotides not matched to a gene: 12. Germline CDR1 SGHVS, CDR2 FNYEAQ. Clones were sequenced by immunoSEQ multiplex PCR, and TCRdb holds only the in-frame ones, with some missing. The table lists about 21,000 clones, around 81% of them singletons. Only a few counts were recorded for this clone. This sample's time point: newly diagnosed, previously untreated cHL patient sample. With magnetic negative selection, CD4+ T cells were purified from PBMCs that had been thawed.

The TCR sequence derives from a human donor with classical Hodgkin lymphoma. The chain employs TRBV7-6 and TRBJ1-1; 7 positions match TRBD1. Input material: CD4+ T cells from blood. CDR3: CASSSTLMGQKNTEAFF. In DNA form, the CDR3 reads TGTGCCAGCAGCTCCACCTTAATGGGACAGAAGAACACTGAAGCTTTCTTT.